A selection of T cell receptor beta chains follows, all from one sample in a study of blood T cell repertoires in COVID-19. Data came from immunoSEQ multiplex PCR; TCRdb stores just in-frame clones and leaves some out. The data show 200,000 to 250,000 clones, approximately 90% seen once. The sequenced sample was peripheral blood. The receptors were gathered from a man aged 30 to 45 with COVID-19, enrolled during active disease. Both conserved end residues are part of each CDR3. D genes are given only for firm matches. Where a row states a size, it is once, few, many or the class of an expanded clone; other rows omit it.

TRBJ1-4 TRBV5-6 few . TGTGCCAGCAGCATAGTAACAACTAATGAAAAACTGTTTTTT CASSIVTTNEKLFF
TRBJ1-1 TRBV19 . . TGTGCCAGTACCCCCCGAGGGGGGGGCACTGAAGCTTTCTTT CASTPRGGGTEAFF
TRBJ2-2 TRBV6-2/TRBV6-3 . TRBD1 TGTGCCAGCAGTTCCTTTAAGACAGGGATCGGGGAGCTGTTTTTT CASSSFKTGIGELFF
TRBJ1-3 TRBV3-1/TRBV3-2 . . TGTGCCAGCAGCCTAGGGCTGACAGGTGGAAACACCATATATTTT CASSLGLTGGNTIYF
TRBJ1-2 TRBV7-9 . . TGTGCCAGCAGCCCCCAACGGGGGAAGCTTAACTATGGCTACACCTTC CASSPQRGKLNYGYTF
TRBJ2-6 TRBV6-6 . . TGTGCCAGCAGTTACTACAGGTTCTCTGGGGCCAACGTCCTGACTTTC CASSYYRFSGANVLTF
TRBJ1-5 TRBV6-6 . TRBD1 TGTGCCAGCCTGCCGACAGGGGGCAATCAGCCCCAGCATTTT CASLPTGGNQPQHF
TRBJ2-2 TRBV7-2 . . TGTGCCAGCAGCTTAGTCCCGGCAGGGGCCACGAACACCGGGGAGCTGTTTTTT CASSLVPAGATNTGELFF
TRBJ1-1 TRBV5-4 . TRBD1 TGTGCCAGCAGCCGCCCAGGGGGCCGAAGGGACACTGAAGCTTTCTTT CASSRPGGRRDTEAFF
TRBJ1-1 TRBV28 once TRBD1 TGTGCCAGCACCCTCAGACAGGGGGGAGCTTTCTTT CASTLRQGGAFF